This is a list of T cell receptor beta chains from one sample in a study of CD8+ T cells in alopecia areata. Only in-frame clones appear in the TCRdb table, and some are missing; sequencing was by immunoSEQ multiplex PCR. The data contain approximately 89,000 clones, roughly 47% of them singletons. The sample taken for sequencing was CD4+ T cells sorted from blood. These receptors were collected from a human donor with alopecia areata. Both conserved end residues are part of each CDR3. Each record gives: clone size, J gene, D gene, V gene, CDR3 DNA, CDR3 protein. The D gene is left open where the match is weak. For some rows the clone size is stated as once, few or many, or as a class when expanded; others skip it.

>.|TRBJ2-7|TRBD1|TRBV18
TGTGCCAGCTCATCGGGACAGGGGCCCTACGAGCAGTACTTC
CASSSGQGPYEQYF
>few|TRBJ2-7|.|TRBV29-1
TGCAGCGTTGGAGGGCCTGTCGGCGGGACCTCTTACGAGCAGTACTTC
CSVGGPVGGTSYEQYF
>few|TRBJ2-7|TRBD1|TRBV23-1
TGCGCCAGCAGTCGATATTCAGGGGGTCGGGAGCAGTACTTC
CASSRYSGGREQYF
>few|TRBJ2-7|TRBD1|TRBV7-9
TGTGCCAGCGGGAAGAGAGGGGGCGCCGAGCAGTACTTC
CASGKRGGAEQYF
>few|TRBJ2-5|TRBD1|TRBV6-1
TGTGCCAGCATAGATAGGGGGCGCCCCCAAGAGACCCAGTACTTC
CASIDRGRPQETQYF
>.|TRBJ2-7|TRBD2|TRBV18
TGTGCCAGCTCACCACCTCTAGCGGGGGGCGGCTACGAGCAGTACTTC
CASSPPLAGGGYEQYF
>.|TRBJ2-3|TRBD2|TRBV6-5
TGTGCCAGCAGTTACGCGGGCGGGGGGTACACAGATACGCAGTATTTT
CASSYAGGGYTDTQYF
>.|TRBJ1-5|.|TRBV2
TGTGCCAGCAGACTACAGCTTTATAGCAATCAGCCCCAGCATTTT
CASRLQLYSNQPQHF
>.|TRBJ2-2|.|TRBV27
TGTGCCAGCAGCCCGAGACAGGTCTTCGGCGGCGGGGAGCTGTTTTTT
CASSPRQVFGGGELFF
>.|TRBJ2-1|.|TRBV7-2
TGTGCCAGCAGCGACTTAACCGGGACCAACAATGAGCAGTTCTTC
CASSDLTGTNNEQFF
>few|TRBJ1-1|.|TRBV29-1
TGCAGCGTAGAATCCGGACTGGAGAACACTGAAGCTTTCTTT
CSVESGLENTEAFF
>.|TRBJ2-5|TRBD2|TRBV20-1
TGCAGTGCTAGGGGAGGGGAGACCCAGTACTTC
CSARGGETQYF
>few|TRBJ1-1|.|TRBV29-1
TGCAGCGTTAAAACATCGAACACTGAAGCTTTCTTT
CSVKTSNTEAFF
>few|TRBJ2-6|.|TRBV30
TGTGCCTGGAGTTCGGGCTCTGGGGCCAACGTCCTGACTTTC
CAWSSGSGANVLTF
>.|TRBJ1-6|.|TRBV7-3
TGTGCCAGCAGCCCGACACTGAATTCACCCCTCCACTTT
CASSPTLNSPLHF
>.|TRBJ1-2|.|TRBV30
TGTGCCTGGAGTCCGAGTAACTATGGCTACACCTTC
CAWSPSNYGYTF
>.|TRBJ2-5|.|TRBV29-1
TGCAGCGTTGTCTCTGGGGAGACCCAGTACTTC
CSVVSGETQYF
>few|TRBJ1-5|.|TRBV28
TGTGCCAGCAGTTCCGATTATAGCAATCAGCCCCAGCATTTT
CASSSDYSNQPQHF
>.|TRBJ1-5|.|TRBV30
TGTGCCTGGAGGGGTAAAGGGGCGCTTGGGCCCCAGCATTTT
CAWRGKGALGPQHF
>.|TRBJ2-7|TRBD1|TRBV30
TGTGCCTGGGGACAGGGGGGGGAGCAGTACTTC
CAWGQGGEQYF
>.|TRBJ2-2|.|TRBV7-8
TGTGCCAGCAGCTTCGGGCGGGGGGAGCTGTTTTTT
CASSFGRGELFF
>.|TRBJ2-1|.|TRBV5-1
TGCGCCAGCAGCTTGGAGGGTCAGTTCTCCTACAATGAGCAGTTCTTC
CASSLEGQFSYNEQFF
>few|TRBJ1-2|.|TRBV6-5
TGTGCCAGCAGTCGCGGCGTAGCTAACTATGGCTACACCTTC
CASSRGVANYGYTF
>.|TRBJ2-5|TRBD2|TRBV29-1
TGCAGCGTAAGGGGTAGCGGGAGTGGGCAAGAGACCCAGTACTTC
CSVRGSGSGQETQYF
>once|TRBJ2-3|.|TRBV4-1
TGCGCCAGCAGCCAAGGAGCAGCAGATACGCAGTATTTT
CASSQGAADTQYF
>few|TRBJ1-2|.|TRBV6-5
TGTGCCAGCAGTTACGACAGGAACGATGGCTACACCTTC
CASSYDRNDGYTF
>.|TRBJ2-1|TRBD2|TRBV19
TGTGCCAGTAGTAACGATCTTACGACTAGCGACAATGAGCAGTTCTTC
CASSNDLTTSDNEQFF
>few|TRBJ2-3|.|TRBV5-1
TGCGCCAGCAGCGCTTTAGGGATCCCTAGCACAGATACGCAGTATTTT
CASSALGIPSTDTQYF
>few|TRBJ1-1|.|TRBV30
TGTGCCCAGGGCTGGTGGGACACTGAAGCTTTCTTT
CAQGWWDTEAFF
>.|TRBJ2-7|.|TRBV11-2
TGTGCCAGCAGCTTTTTGTTCTACGAGCAGTACTTC
CASSFLFYEQYF
>.|TRBJ2-1|TRBD2|TRBV18
TGTGCCAGCTCCCCGGGACTAGCGGGATACAATGAGCAGTTCTTC
CASSPGLAGYNEQFF
>.|TRBJ2-7|TRBD2|TRBV6-5
TGTGCCAGCACCCGTAGACTAGCGGGAACCTACGAGCAGTACTTC
CASTRRLAGTYEQYF